Sequencing of this T cell receptor (beta chain) was carried out in a study of T cell responses to AZD1222 COVID-19 vaccine. Only one count was recorded for this clone. This CDR3 comprises 15 residues. Germline CDR1 reads SGHRS; CDR2 reads YFSETQ. J lost 8 bases, V lost 4 bases, and 11 bases had no gene match. TCRdb's copy holds only in-frame clones and misses some; the assay was immunoSEQ multiplex PCR. The table records 120,000 or so clones, over 75% of them present only once. Specimen: peripheral blood, collected on day 0 of MenACWY control vaccination. This sequence was found in an adult in good health. This rearrangement joins TRBV5-1 to TRBJ1-4, with 7 bases fitting TRBD1. The CDR3 protein is CASSRNRQGFEKLFF. The CDR3 nucleotides read TGCGCCAGCAGCAGGAACAGACAGGGATTCGAAAAACTGTTTTTT.